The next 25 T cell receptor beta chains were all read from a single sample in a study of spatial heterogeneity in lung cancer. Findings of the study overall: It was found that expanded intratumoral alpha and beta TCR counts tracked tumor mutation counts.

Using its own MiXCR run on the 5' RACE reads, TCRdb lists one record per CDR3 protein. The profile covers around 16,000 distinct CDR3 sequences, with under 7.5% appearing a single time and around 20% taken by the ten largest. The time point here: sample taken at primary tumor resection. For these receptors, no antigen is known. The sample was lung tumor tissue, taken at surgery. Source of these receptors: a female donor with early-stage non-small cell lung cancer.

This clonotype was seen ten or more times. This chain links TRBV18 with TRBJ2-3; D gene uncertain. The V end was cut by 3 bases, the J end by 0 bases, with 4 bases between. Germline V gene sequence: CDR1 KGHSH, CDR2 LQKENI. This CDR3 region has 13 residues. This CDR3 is CASSPSSTDTQYF. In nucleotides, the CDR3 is TGTGCCAGCTCACCCTCGAGCACAGATACGCAGTATTTT.

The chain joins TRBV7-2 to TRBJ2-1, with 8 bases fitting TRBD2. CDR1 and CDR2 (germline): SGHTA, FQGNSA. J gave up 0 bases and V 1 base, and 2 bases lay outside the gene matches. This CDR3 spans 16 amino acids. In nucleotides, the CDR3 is TGTGCCAGCAGCTTAGTGGGGACTAGCTCCTACAATGAGCAGTTCTTC. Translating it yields CASSLVGTSSYNEQFF.

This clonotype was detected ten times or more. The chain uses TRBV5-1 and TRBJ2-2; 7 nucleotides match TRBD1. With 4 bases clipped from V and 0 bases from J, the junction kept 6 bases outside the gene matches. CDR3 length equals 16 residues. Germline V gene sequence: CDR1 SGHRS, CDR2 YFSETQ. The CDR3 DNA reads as TGCGCCAGCAGCCACCGGACAGGAACGAACACCGGGGAGCTGTTTTTT. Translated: CASSHRTGTNTGELFF.

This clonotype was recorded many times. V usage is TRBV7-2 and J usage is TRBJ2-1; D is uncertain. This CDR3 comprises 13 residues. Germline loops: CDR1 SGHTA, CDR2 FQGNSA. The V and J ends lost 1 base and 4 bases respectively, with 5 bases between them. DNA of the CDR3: TGTGCCAGCAGCTTAGAAAAGTACAATGAGCAGTTCTTC. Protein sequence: CASSLEKYNEQFF. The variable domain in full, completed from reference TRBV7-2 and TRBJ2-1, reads GAGVSQSPSNKVTEKGKDVELRCDPISGHTALYWYRQSLGQGLEFLIYFQGNSAPDKSGLPSDRFSAERTGGSVSTLTIQRTQQEDSAVYLCASSLEKYNEQFFGPGTRLTVL.

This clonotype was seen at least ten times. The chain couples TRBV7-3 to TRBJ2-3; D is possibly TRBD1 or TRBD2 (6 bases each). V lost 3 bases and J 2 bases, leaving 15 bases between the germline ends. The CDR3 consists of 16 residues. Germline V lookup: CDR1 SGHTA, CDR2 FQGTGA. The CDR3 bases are TGTGCCAGCAGCTTCGGCCCCGGGGGCTACACAGATACGCAGTATTTT. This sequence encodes CASSFGPGGYTDTQYF.

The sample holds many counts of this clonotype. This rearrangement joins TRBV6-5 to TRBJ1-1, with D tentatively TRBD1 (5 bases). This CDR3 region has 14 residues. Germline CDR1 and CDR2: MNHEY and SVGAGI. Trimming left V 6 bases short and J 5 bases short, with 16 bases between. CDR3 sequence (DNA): TGTGCCAGCAGCCCTTCCCGGGGCGGGACTGAAGCTTTCTTT. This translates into CASSPSRGGTEAFF.

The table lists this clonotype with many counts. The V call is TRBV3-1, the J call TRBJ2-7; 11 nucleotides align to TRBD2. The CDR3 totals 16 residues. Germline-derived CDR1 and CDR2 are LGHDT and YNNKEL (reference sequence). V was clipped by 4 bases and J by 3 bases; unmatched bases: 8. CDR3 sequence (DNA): TGTGCCAGCAGCCCGGGACTAGCGGAGAGTATCTACGAGCAGTACTTC. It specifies CASSPGLAESIYEQYF.

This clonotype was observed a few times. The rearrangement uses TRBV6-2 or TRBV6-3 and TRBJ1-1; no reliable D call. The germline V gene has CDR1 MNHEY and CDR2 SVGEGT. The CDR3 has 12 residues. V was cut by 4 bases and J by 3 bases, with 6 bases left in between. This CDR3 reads CASSFQHTEAFF. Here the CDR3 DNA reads TGTGCCAGCAGTTTCCAACACACTGAAGCTTTCTTT.

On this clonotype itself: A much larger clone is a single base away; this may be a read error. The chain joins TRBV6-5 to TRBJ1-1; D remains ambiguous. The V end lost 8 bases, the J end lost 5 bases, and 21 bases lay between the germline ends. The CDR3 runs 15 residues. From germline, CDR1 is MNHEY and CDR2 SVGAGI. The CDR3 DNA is TGTGCCAGCGGCTACCGAACACCTATCGAGACTGAAGCTTTCTTT. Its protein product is CASGYRTPIETEAFF.

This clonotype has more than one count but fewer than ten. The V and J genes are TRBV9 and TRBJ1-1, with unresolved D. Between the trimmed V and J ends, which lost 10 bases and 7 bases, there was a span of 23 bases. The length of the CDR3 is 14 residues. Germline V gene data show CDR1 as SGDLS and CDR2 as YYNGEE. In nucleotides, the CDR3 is TGTGCCTCCGCCCCGGGTCCTTCGGGAAATGAAGCTTTCTTT. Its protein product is CASAPGPSGNEAFF.

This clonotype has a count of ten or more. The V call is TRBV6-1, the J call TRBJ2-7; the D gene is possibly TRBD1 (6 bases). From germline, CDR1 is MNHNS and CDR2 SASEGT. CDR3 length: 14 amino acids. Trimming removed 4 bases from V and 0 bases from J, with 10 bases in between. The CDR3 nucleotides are TGTGCCAGCAGTGCGACAGGAGCCTCCTACGAGCAGTACTTC. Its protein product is CASSATGASYEQYF.

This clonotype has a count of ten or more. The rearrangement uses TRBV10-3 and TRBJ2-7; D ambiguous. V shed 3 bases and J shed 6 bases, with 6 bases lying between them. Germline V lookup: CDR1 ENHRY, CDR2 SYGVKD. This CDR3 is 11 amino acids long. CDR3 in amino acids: CAISELAEQYF. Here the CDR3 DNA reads TGTGCCATCAGTGAATTGGCCGAGCAGTACTTC.

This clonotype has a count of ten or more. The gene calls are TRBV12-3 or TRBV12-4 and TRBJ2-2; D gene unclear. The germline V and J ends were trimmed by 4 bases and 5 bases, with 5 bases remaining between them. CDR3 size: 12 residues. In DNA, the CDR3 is TGTGCCAGCAGTTCCGGGACCGGGGAGCTGTTTTTT. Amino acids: CASSSGTGELFF.

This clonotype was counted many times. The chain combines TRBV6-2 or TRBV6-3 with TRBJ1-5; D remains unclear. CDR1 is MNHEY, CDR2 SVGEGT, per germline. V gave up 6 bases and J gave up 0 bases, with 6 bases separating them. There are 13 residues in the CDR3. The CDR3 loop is CASRDVSNQPQHF. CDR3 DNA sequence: TGTGCCAGCAGGGATGTTAGCAATCAGCCCCAGCATTTT.

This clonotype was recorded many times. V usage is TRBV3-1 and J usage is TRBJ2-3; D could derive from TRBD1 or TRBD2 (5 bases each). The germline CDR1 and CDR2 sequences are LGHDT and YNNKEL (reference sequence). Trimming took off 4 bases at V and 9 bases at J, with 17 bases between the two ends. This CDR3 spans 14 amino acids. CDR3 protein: CASSRDATRLTQYF. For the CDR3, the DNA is TGTGCCAGCAGCCGGGACGCCACTAGACTGACGCAGTATTTT.

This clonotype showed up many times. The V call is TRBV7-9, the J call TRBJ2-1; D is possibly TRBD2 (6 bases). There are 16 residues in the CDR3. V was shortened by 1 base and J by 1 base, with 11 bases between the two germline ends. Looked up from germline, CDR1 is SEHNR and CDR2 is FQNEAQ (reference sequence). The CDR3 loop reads CASSLVVGGSYNEQFF. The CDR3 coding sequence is TGTGCCAGCAGCTTAGTCGTGGGGGGTTCCTACAATGAGCAGTTCTTC. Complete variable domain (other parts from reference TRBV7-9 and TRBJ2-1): DTGVSQNPRHKITKRGQNVTFRCDPISEHNRLYWYRQTLGQGPEFLTYFQNEAQLEKSRLLSDRFSAERPKGSFSTLEIQRTEQGDSAMYLCASSLVVGGSYNEQFFGPGTRLTVL.

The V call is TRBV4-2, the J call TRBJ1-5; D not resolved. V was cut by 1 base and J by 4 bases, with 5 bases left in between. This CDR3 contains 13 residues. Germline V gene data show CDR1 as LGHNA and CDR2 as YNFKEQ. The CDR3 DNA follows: TGTGCCAGCAGCCAAGGGGTAAATCAGCCCCAGCATTTT. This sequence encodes CASSQGVNQPQHF.

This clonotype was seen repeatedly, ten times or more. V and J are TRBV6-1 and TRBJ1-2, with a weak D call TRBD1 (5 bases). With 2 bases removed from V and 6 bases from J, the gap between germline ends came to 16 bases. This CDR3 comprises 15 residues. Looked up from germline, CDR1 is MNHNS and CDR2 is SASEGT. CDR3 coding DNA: TGTGCCAGCAGTGAACCCCGGGGGAGGGAGAATGGCTACACCTTC. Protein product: CASSEPRGRENGYTF.

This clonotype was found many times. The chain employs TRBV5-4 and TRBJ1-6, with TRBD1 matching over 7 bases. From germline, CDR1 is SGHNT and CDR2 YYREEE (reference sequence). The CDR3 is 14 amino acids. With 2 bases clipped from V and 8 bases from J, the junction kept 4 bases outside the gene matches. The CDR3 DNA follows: TGTGCCAGCAGCTTAACCGACAGGGATTCACCCCTCCACTTT. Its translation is CASSLTDRDSPLHF. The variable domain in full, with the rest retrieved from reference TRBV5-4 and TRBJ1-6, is ETGVTQSPTHLIKTRGQQVTLRCSSQSGHNTVSWYQQALGQGPQFIFQYYREEENGRGNFPPRFSGLQFPNYSSELNVNALELDDSALYLCASSLTDRDSPLHFGNGTRLTVT.

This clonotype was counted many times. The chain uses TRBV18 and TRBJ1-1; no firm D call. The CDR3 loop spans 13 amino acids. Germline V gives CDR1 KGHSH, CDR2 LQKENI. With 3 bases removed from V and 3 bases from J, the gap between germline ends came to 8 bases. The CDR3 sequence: CASSPQEDTEAFF. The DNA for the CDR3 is TGTGCCAGCTCACCGCAGGAGGACACTGAAGCTTTCTTT.

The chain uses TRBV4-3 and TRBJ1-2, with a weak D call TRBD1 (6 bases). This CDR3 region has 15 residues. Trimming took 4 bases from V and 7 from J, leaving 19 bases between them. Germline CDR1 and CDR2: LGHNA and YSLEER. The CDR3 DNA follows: TGCGCCAGCAGCCCCTCAGGGGAGGGCACTGGTGGCTACACCTTC. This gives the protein CASSPSGEGTGGYTF.

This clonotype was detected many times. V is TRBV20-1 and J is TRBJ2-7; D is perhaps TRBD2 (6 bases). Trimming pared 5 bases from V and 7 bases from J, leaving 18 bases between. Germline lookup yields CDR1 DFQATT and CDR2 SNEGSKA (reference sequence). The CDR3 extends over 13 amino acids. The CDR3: CSAPTPGTLEQYF. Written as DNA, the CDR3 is TGCAGTGCTCCCACCCCCGGGACTCTGGAGCAGTACTTC.

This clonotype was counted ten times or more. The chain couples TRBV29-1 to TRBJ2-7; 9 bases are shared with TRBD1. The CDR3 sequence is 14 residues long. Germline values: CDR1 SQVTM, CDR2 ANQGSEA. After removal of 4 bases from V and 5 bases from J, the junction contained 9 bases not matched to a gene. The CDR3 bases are TGCAGCGTTGCAGGACAGGGGAGGATGCACGAGCAGTACTTC. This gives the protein CSVAGQGRMHEQYF.

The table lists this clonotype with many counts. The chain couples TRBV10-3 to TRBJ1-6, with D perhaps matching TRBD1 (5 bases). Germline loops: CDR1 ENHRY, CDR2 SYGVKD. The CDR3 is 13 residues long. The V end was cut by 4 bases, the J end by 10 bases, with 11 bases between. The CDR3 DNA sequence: TGTGCCATCAGTGTATCTGGGGACTCACCCCTCCACTTT. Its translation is CAISVSGDSPLHF.

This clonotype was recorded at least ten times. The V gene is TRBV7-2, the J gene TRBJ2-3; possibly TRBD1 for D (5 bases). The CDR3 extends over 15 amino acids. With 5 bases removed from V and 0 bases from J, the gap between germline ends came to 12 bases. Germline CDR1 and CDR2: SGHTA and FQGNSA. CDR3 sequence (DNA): TGTGCCAGCAGCCTCCGGTGGGGCAGCACAGATACGCAGTATTTT. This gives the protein CASSLRWGSTDTQYF.